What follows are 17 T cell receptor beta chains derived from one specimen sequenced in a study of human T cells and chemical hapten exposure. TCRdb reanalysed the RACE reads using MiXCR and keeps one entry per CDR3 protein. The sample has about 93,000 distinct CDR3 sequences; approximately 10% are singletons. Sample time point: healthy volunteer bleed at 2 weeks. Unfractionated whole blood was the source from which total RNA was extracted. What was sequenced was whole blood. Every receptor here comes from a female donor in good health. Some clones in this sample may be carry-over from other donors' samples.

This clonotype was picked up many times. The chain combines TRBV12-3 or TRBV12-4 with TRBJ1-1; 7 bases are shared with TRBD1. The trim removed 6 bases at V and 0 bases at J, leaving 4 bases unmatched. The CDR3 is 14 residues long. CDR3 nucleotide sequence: TGTGCCAGCAGCCGGGGACAGCTGAACACTGAAGCTTTCTTT. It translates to CASSRGQLNTEAFF.

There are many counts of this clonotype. CDR3 sequence (DNA): TGTGCCAGCAGACTTATCGATGTGGACACCGGGGAGCTGTTTTTT. Protein product: CASRLIDVDTGELFF. The rearrangement joins TRBV28 to TRBJ2-2; D remains ambiguous. The CDR3 extends over 15 amino acids. Deletions cut 6 bases from V and 3 bases from J, with 14 bases between. Germline V lookup: CDR1 MDHEN, CDR2 SYDVKM.

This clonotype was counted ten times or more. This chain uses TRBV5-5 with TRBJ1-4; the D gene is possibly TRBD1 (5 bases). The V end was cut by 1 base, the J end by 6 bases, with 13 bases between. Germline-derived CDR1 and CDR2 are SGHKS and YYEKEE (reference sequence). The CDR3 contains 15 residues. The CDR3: CASSLLRGLDEKLFF. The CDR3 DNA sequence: TGTGCCAGCAGCTTGTTAAGGGGCTTGGATGAAAAACTGTTTTTT.

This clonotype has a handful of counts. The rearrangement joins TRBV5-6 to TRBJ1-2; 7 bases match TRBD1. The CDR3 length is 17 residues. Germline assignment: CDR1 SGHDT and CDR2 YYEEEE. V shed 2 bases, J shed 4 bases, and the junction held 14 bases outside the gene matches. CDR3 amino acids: CASSLYKIRDRVYGYTF. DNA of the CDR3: TGTGCCAGCAGCTTATACAAAATCCGGGACAGAGTCTATGGCTACACCTTC.

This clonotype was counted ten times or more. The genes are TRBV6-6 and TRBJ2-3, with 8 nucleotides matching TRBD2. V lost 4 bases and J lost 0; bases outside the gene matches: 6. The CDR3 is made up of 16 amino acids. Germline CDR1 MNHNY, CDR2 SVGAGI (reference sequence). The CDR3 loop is CASSSRQRESTDTQYF. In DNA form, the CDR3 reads TGTGCCAGCAGTTCCCGCCAGCGGGAGAGCACAGATACGCAGTATTTT.

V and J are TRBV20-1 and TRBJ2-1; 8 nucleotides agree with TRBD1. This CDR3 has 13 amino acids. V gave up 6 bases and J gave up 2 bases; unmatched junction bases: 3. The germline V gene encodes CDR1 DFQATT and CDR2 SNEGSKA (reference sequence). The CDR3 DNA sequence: TGCAGTGCGTCGGACAGGGCCTACAATGAGCAGTTCTTC. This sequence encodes CSASDRAYNEQFF.

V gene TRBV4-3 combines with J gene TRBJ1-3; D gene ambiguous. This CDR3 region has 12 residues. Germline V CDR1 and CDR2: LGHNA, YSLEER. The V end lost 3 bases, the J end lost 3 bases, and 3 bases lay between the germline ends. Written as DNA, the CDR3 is TGCGCCAGCAGCCAGGATGGAAACACCATATATTTT. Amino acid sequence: CASSQDGNTIYF.

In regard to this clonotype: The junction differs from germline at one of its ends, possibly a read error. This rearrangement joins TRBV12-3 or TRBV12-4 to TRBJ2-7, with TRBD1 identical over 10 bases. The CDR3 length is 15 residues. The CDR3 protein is CAISLRTGGTYEQYF. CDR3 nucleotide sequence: TGTGCCATCAGTCTCCGGACAGGGGGGACCTACGAGCAGTACTTC.

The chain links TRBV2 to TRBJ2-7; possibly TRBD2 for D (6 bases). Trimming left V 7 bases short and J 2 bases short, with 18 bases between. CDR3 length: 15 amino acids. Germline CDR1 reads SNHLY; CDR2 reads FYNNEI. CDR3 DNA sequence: TGTGCCAGCACCGAAGGAGCGGGCGATACCTACGAGCAGTACTTC. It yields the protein CASTEGAGDTYEQYF. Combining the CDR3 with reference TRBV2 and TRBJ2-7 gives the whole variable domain EPEVTQTPSHQVTQMGQEVILRCVPISNHLYFYWYRQILGQKVEFLVSFYNNEISEKSEIFDDQFSVERPDGSNFTLKIRSTKLEDSAMYFCASTEGAGDTYEQYFGPGTRLTVT.

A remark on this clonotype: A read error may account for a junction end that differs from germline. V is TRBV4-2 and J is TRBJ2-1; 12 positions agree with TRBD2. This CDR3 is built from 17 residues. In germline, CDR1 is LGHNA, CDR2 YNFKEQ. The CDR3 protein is CVSSHASGRDTGNEQFF. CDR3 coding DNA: TGTGTCAGCAGCCATGCTAGCGGGAGGGATACGGGCAATGAGCAGTTCTTC.

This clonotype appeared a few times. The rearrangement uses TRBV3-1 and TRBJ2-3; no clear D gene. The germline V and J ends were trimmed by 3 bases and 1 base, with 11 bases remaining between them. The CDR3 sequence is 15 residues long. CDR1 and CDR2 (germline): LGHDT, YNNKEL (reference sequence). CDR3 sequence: CASSQARTRTDTQYF. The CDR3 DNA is TGTGCCAGCAGCCAGGCCAGAACCCGCACAGATACGCAGTATTTT.

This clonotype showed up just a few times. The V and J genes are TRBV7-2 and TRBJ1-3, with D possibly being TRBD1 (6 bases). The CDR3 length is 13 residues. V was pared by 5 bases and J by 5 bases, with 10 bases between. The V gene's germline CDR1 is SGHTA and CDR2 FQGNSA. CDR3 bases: TGTGCCAGCAGCCCGGACAGAAGAAACACCATATATTTT. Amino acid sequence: CASSPDRRNTIYF.

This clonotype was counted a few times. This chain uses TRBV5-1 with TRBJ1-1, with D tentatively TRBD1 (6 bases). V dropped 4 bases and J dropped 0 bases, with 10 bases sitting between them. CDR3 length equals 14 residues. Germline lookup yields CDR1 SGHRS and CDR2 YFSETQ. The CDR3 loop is CASSGRGLNTEAFF. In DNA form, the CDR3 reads TGCGCCAGCAGCGGCAGGGGTCTGAACACTGAAGCTTTCTTT.

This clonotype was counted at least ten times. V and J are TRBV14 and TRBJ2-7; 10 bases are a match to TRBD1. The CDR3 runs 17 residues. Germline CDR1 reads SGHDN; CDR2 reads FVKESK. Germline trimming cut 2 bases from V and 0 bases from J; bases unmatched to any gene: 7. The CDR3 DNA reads TGTGCCAGCAGCCAACTCGGACAGGGGGAACACTCCTACGAGCAGTACTTC. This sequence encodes CASSQLGQGEHSYEQYF.

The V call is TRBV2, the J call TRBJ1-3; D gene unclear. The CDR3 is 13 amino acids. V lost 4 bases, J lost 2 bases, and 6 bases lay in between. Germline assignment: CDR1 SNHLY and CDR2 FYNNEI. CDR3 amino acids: CASSVGPGNTIYF. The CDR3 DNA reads TGTGCCAGCAGTGTCGGACCTGGAAACACCATATATTTT.

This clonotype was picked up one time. The CDR3 spells CSARLAGGIKDTQYF. For the CDR3, the DNA is TGCAGCGCACGACTAGCGGGGGGTATCAAGGATACGCAGTATTTT. The chain recombines TRBV29-1 with TRBJ2-3, with 13 bases identical to TRBD2. With 7 bases clipped from V and 6 bases from J, the junction kept 10 bases outside the gene matches. This CDR3 contains 15 residues. The germline CDR1 and CDR2 sequences are SQVTM and ANQGSEA.

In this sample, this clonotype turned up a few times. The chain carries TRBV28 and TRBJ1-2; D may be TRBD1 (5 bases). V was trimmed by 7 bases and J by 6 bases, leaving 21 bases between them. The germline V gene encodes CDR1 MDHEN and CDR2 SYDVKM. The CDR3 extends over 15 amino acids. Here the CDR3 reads CASTTPGGTYNGYTF. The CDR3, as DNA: TGTGCCAGCACCACCCCTGGGGGAACCTACAATGGCTACACCTTC.